This TCR beta chain was captured by sequencing in a study of blood T cell repertoires in COVID-19. Overall study: T cells, B-cell-depleted T cells, or PBMCs supplied cDNA or gDNA.

Per germline, CDR1 SGHAT and CDR2 FQNNGV. V lost 1 base and J lost 4; bases outside the gene matches: 5. This CDR3 comprises 15 residues. This clone was counted a single time. The same CDR3 arises from other DNA sequences in this sample as well. While infection was still active, Seattle patients were enrolled and then followed longitudinally. The authors' processing: Scientists estimated how many nucleated cells there were by amplifying reference gene primers. The method was immunoSEQ multiplex PCR; TCRdb's version includes in-frame clones alone and lacks a portion of them. Clone size and the V and J calls come from that table; the DNA yielded D and trimming. The table records some 160,000 clones, 87% of them present only once.

The gene calls are TRBV11-2 and TRBJ2-3; 7 bases align to TRBD2. The origin of this receptor is a woman between 65 and 79 years old with COVID-19, enrolled during active disease. The sequencing sample was made of peripheral blood. The CDR3 loop reads CASSLGGGGADTQYF. CDR3 nucleotides: TGTGCCAGCAGCTTAGGAGGTGGGGGGGCAGATACGCAGTATTTT.